The 11 T cell receptor beta chains below come from one sample, sequenced in a study of metastatic and nonmetastatic thyroid tumors. TCRdb re-called the PCR reads via MiXCR. The sample includes some 15,000 clones, roughly a quarter seen only once; the top ten take about 10%. Nobody among the patients had been given any treatment before thyroid surgery. Sequencing was carried out using adjacent normal tissue. Every receptor here comes from a female donor with papillary thyroid cancer or a benign thyroid nodule (not recorded which). Some clones in this sample may be carry-over from other donors' samples.

In this sample, this clone turned up a few times. V is TRBV27 and J is TRBJ1-5, with TRBD1 identical over 7 bases. Germline loops: CDR1 MNHEY, CDR2 SMNVEV (reference sequence). The trim removed 6 bases at V and 5 bases at J, leaving 7 bases unmatched. The CDR3 runs to 14 residues. The CDR3 reads CASSPGQQDQPQHF. CDR3 in DNA: TGTGCCAGCAGCCCGGGACAGCAGGATCAGCCCCAGCATTTT.

By sample fraction, this clone is large. This chain links TRBV2 with TRBJ2-3; 9 bases are a match to TRBD1. The CDR3 runs 15 residues. The V gene's germline CDR1 is SNHLY and CDR2 FYNNEI. Trimming cost V 3 bases and J 3 bases; bases outside gene matches: 4. The CDR3 nucleotides read TGTGCCAGCAGTGAGTCGGACAGGGGTACAGATACGCAGTATTTT. This gives the protein CASSESDRGTDTQYF.

The chain couples TRBV20-1 to TRBJ2-3; D possibly corresponds to TRBD2 (6 bases). CDR1 and CDR2 (germline): DFQATT, SNEGSKA (reference sequence). The germline V and J ends were trimmed by 3 bases and 6 bases, with 16 bases remaining between them. The CDR3 is made up of 14 amino acids. This chain's CDR3 is CSASRDSLLDTQYF. CDR3 coding DNA: TGCAGTGCTAGTCGGGACTCCCTCTTGGATACGCAGTATTTT.

This rearrangement joins TRBV3-1 to TRBJ2-7, with TRBD1 matching 9 bases. Looked up from germline, CDR1 is LGHDT and CDR2 is YNNKEL (reference sequence). The CDR3 contains 15 residues. Losses at the gene ends were 4 bases for V and 4 bases for J; bases not matched to a gene: 8. CDR3 bases: TGTGCCAGCAGCCTCAGAACAGGGGGCGGTTACGAGCAGTACTTC. This translates into CASSLRTGGGYEQYF.

The V gene is TRBV6-6, the J gene TRBJ2-7; TRBD1 is a possible D gene (6 bases). Germline values: CDR1 MNHNY, CDR2 SVGAGI (reference sequence). The CDR3 is 13 residues long. Trimming removed 0 bases from V and 5 bases from J, with 8 bases in between. CDR3 nucleotides: TGTGCCAGCAGTTACTCGGGGGCGGACGAGCAGTACTTC. This encodes CASSYSGADEQYF.

By sample share, this clone is large. J is TRBJ1-2 and V is TRBV2; D call uncertain. Germline V CDR1 and CDR2: SNHLY, FYNNEI. CDR3 length: 13 residues. Trimming cost V 6 bases and J 6 bases, with 14 bases left between them. The CDR3 reads CASRGLVPNGYTF. CDR3 DNA: TGTGCCAGCAGGGGCCTCGTCCCGAATGGCTACACCTTC.

The chain carries TRBV7-3 and TRBJ2-2; 7 bases map to TRBD1. This CDR3 comprises 13 residues. Trimming at V came to 4 bases and at J to 8 bases, leaving 4 bases not matched to a gene. Per the germline V gene, CDR1 is SGHTA and CDR2 is FQGTGA. The CDR3 DNA sequence: TGTGCCAGCAGCTCCGACAGGGTAGGGGAGCTGTTTTTT. It translates to CASSSDRVGELFF.

The V call is TRBV15, the J call TRBJ2-3; D remains ambiguous. The germline gives CDR1 LNHNV, CDR2 YYDKDF (reference sequence). V gave up 3 bases and J gave up 2 bases, with 12 bases separating them. The CDR3 runs 15 residues. CDR3 amino acids: CATSSLDWVTDTQYF. CDR3 DNA sequence: TGTGCCACCAGCAGTTTAGATTGGGTCACAGATACGCAGTATTTT.

The rearrangement links TRBV5-1 to TRBJ2-5; 9 nucleotides align to TRBD1. Germline CDR1 is SGHRS and CDR2 is YFSETQ. V lost 7 bases and J lost 4; bases outside the gene matches: 5. The CDR3 has 13 amino acids. The CDR3 DNA reads as TGCGCCAGCCACAGGGGGCCGGGAGAGACCCAGTACTTC. Translated, it gives CASHRGPGETQYF.

The CDR3 reads CASAYNTEAFF. CDR3 in DNA: TGTGCCAGTGCCTATAACACTGAAGCTTTCTTT. The chain links TRBV28 to TRBJ1-1; D gene unclear. The CDR3 is 11 amino acids. Germline V gene sequence: CDR1 MDHEN, CDR2 SYDVKM. Trimming removed 9 bases from V and 2 bases from J, with 7 bases in between.

There are a few counts of this clone. The chain recombines TRBV2 with TRBJ2-1; 7 bases map to TRBD2. The ends lost 6 bases at V and 9 bases at J; junction bases unmatched: 17. From germline, CDR1 is SNHLY and CDR2 FYNNEI. This CDR3 is built from 16 residues. CDR3 region: CASSPSRGEGLREQFF. Written as DNA, the CDR3 is TGTGCCAGCAGCCCCAGCCGGGGGGAGGGCCTACGTGAGCAGTTCTTC.